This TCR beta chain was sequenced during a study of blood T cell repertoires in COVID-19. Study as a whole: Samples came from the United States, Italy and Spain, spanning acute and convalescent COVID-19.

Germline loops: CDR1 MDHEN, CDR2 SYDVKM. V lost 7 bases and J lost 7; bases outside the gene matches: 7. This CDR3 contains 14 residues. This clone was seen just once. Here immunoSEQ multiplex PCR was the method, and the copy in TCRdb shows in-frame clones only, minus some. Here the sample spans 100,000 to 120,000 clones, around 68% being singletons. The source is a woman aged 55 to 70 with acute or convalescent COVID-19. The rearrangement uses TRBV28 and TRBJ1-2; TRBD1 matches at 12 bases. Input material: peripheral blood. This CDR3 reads CASTRDRGLGGYTF. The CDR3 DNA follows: TGTGCCAGCACCCGGGACAGGGGGCTGGGTGGCTACACCTTC.